The 16 T cell receptor beta chains listed next were all sequenced from one sample in a study of blood T cell repertoires in COVID-19. Sequencing used immunoSEQ multiplex PCR; TCRdb keeps in-frame clones, though not all of them. The sample comprises some 400,000 clones, 80% to 95% of which are singletons, and 0.8% to 0.9% rests with the top ten. Sequencing was done on a sample of PBMCs or T cells enriched from blood (not recorded which). Receptors were obtained from a middle-aged woman who had been exposed to COVID-19.

J is TRBJ1-4 and V is TRBV15; 7 nucleotides line up with TRBD1. V was pared by 0 bases and J by 5 bases, with 9 bases of the junction left unmatched. Germline CDR1 is LNHNV and CDR2 is YYDKDF (reference sequence). This CDR3 spans 17 amino acids. CDR3 bases: TGTGCCACCAGCAGAGAGCGTGGACAGGCCCAAAATGAAAAACTGTTTTTT. Translation: CATSRERGQAQNEKLFF.

The J gene is TRBJ2-5, the V gene TRBV5-1; 12 bases agree with TRBD2. Germline V gives CDR1 SGHRS, CDR2 YFSETQ. The CDR3 has 18 amino acids. Germline trimming cut 2 bases from V and 7 bases from J; bases unmatched to any gene: 15. CDR3 DNA: TGCGCCAGCAGCTTTTCCCTACTAGCGGGAGGTCGGGACGGGACCCAGTACTTC. This sequence encodes CASSFSLLAGGRDGTQYF. The full variable domain, with the rest looked up from reference TRBV5-1 and TRBJ2-5, is KAGVTQTPRYLIKTRGQQVTLSCSPISGHRSVSWYQQTPGQGLQFLFEYFSETQRNKGNFPGRFSGRQFSNSRSEMNVSTLELGDSALYLCASSFSLLAGGRDGTQYFGPGTRLLVL.

This chain connects TRBV30 to TRBJ1-1; 9 bases are a match to TRBD1. The germline gives CDR1 GTSNPN, CDR2 SVGIG (reference sequence). Trimming at V came to 3 bases and at J to 6 bases, leaving 8 bases not matched to a gene. This CDR3 contains 14 residues. CDR3 in amino acids: CAWRLQGARPEAFF. For the CDR3, the DNA is TGTGCCTGGAGACTACAGGGGGCGCGGCCTGAAGCTTTCTTT.

The rearrangement joins TRBV29-1 to TRBJ1-4; weak D call: TRBD1 (5 bases). Looked up from germline, CDR1 is SQVTM and CDR2 is ANQGSEA. V dropped 4 bases and J dropped 8 bases, with 14 bases sitting between them. This CDR3 contains 13 residues. The CDR3 region has the DNA TGCAGCGTTGGGGAGGGGCCGGGGGAAAAACTGTTTTTT. Protein sequence: CSVGEGPGEKLFF.

The chain has TRBV18 and TRBJ1-2; no firm D call. CDR1 KGHSH and CDR2 LQKENI come from the germline V gene. Trimming took 2 bases from V and 2 from J, leaving 9 bases between them. The CDR3 totals 14 residues. CDR3 sequence (DNA): TGTGCCAGCTCACCAATCGACGGGAACTATGGCTACACCTTC. Translated: CASSPIDGNYGYTF.

This chain connects TRBV19 to TRBJ2-7; D might be TRBD2 (5 bases). Germline assignment: CDR1 LNHDA and CDR2 SQIVND (reference sequence). V shed 2 bases and J shed 4 bases, with 6 bases lying between them. This CDR3 has 12 amino acids. CDR3 sequence: CASSISGYEQYF. In nucleotides, the CDR3 is TGTGCCAGTAGTATATCGGGATACGAGCAGTACTTC.

The gene calls are TRBV18 and TRBJ1-3; no firm D call. V lost 0 bases, J lost 0 bases, and 15 bases lay in between. This CDR3 comprises 18 residues. Per the germline V gene, CDR1 is KGHSH and CDR2 is LQKENI. The CDR3 DNA reads TGTGCCAGCTCACCACCCGTGCGGAGGCCATTCTCTGGAAACACCATATATTTT. This gives the protein CASSPPVRRPFSGNTIYF. Full variable domain (outside the CDR3, taken from reference TRBV18 and TRBJ1-3): NAGVMQNPRHLVRRRGQEARLRCSPMKGHSHVYWYRQLPEEGLKFMVYLQKENIIDESGMPKERFSAEFPKEGPSILRIQQVVRGDSAAYFCASSPPVRRPFSGNTIYFGEGSWLTVV.

This chain uses TRBV6-4 with TRBJ2-5; TRBD2 might be the D (6 bases). V was shortened by 6 bases and J by 1 base, with 18 bases between the two germline ends. The CDR3 is 16 residues long. CDR1 is MRHNA and CDR2 is SNTAGT in the germline V gene. CDR3 in amino acids: CASRMRAVGGQETQYF. CDR3 DNA sequence: TGTGCCAGCAGGATGCGCGCCGTGGGGGGCCAAGAGACCCAGTACTTC.

The chain recombines TRBV5-1 with TRBJ2-5; D may be TRBD2 (5 bases). From germline, CDR1 is SGHRS and CDR2 YFSETQ. V shed 4 bases and J shed 0 bases, with 7 bases lying between them. CDR3 size: 13 residues. The CDR3 coding sequence is TGCGCCAGCAGCACCGGGGACCAAGAGACCCAGTACTTC. Amino acid sequence: CASSTGDQETQYF. Filled out from reference TRBV5-1 and TRBJ2-5, the complete variable domain reads KAGVTQTPRYLIKTRGQQVTLSCSPISGHRSVSWYQQTPGQGLQFLFEYFSETQRNKGNFPGRFSGRQFSNSRSEMNVSTLELGDSALYLCASSTGDQETQYFGPGTRLLVL.

In the case of this clone: The sample has other DNA sequences that encode this CDR3 too. The chain uses TRBV12-3 or TRBV12-4 and TRBJ1-2, with unresolved D. This CDR3 is 13 amino acids long. Trimming shortened V by 3 bases and J by 2 bases, and 7 bases separated the two germline ends. CDR3 loop: CASSLGGNYGYTF. The DNA of the CDR3 is TGTGCCAGCAGTTTGGGCGGGAACTATGGCTACACCTTC.

The chain carries TRBV2 and TRBJ1-2; 7 nucleotides agree with TRBD1. Germline CDR1 reads SNHLY; CDR2 reads FYNNEI. The CDR3 runs 14 residues. V shed 6 bases, J shed 4 bases, and the junction held 8 bases outside the gene matches. CDR3 in DNA: TGTGCCAGCAGACGGACAGGAGAAATCTATGGCTACACCTTC. Translation: CASRRTGEIYGYTF. Using reference TRBV2 and TRBJ1-2 for the parts outside the CDR3, the full variable domain is EPEVTQTPSHQVTQMGQEVILRCVPISNHLYFYWYRQILGQKVEFLVSFYNNEISEKSEIFDDQFSVERPDGSNFTLKIRSTKLEDSAMYFCASRRTGEIYGYTFGSGTRLTVV.

The V and J genes are TRBV9 and TRBJ2-1, with 9 bases identical to TRBD1. V dropped 4 bases and J dropped 5; count of bases not matched to a gene: 4. The CDR3 extends over 14 amino acids. CDR1 SGDLS and CDR2 YYNGEE come from the germline V gene. This CDR3 is CASSFRDRDNEQFF. For the CDR3, the DNA is TGTGCCAGCAGCTTCCGGGACAGGGACAATGAGCAGTTCTTC.

The gene calls are TRBV12-3 or TRBV12-4 and TRBJ2-1, with D perhaps matching TRBD2 (5 bases). Trimming cost V 2 bases and J 15 bases, with 14 bases left between them. The CDR3 runs to 12 residues. CDR3 loop: CASSLQLAVPFF. DNA of the CDR3: TGTGCCAGCAGTTTACAGCTAGCTGTTCCGTTCTTC.

The V call is TRBV19, the J call TRBJ1-5; 7 nucleotides align to TRBD1. The CDR3 runs to 18 residues. V shed 8 bases and J 0 bases; nucleotides not matched to a gene: 16. The germline V gene has CDR1 LNHDA and CDR2 SQIVND (reference sequence). The CDR3 reads CASRHRGRGGVSNQPQHF. Written as DNA, the CDR3 is TGTGCCAGTCGTCACAGGGGTCGCGGTGGGGTTAGCAATCAGCCCCAGCATTTT.

The chain is built from TRBV30 and TRBJ1-4, with 10 bases aligning to TRBD1. The CDR3 sequence is 14 residues long. The ends lost 8 bases at V and 10 bases at J; junction bases unmatched: 13. CDR1 and CDR2 (germline): GTSNPN, SVGIG (reference sequence). In DNA form, the CDR3 reads TGTGCCGTGGCGGTGGACAGGGGGGAGGGAAAACTGTTTTTT. Its translation is CAVAVDRGEGKLFF.

CDR3 region: CASSRPLSSGSSYEQYF. The DNA for the CDR3 is TGTGCCAGCAGCCGACCCCTATCTAGCGGCAGCTCCTACGAGCAGTACTTC. This chain joins TRBV7-9 and TRBJ2-7; 7 bases are a match to TRBD2. This CDR3 contains 17 residues. Germline assignment: CDR1 SEHNR and CDR2 FQNEAQ (reference sequence). V lost 5 bases, J lost 0 bases, and 13 bases stayed unmatched.